A selection of T cell receptor beta chains follows, all from one sample in a study of shared T cell receptors in the human thymus. Using immunoSEQ multiplex PCR, the repertoire was profiled, and TCRdb retains in-frame clones only, with some absent. Of under 700,000 clones in the sample, roughly 74% were seen once. The sample was also reused in another study, on human thymus T cells.

The specimen sequenced was thymocytes. These receptors all come from a boy younger than two with a congenital heart defect. Both conserved end residues are part of each CDR3. The D gene is left open where the match is weak. Clone size appears in some rows only: once, few, many, or a class for an expanded clone.

J gene: TRBJ1-2
V gene: TRBV30
D gene: NA
clone size: NA
CDR3 DNA: TGTGCCGGACCAGGGGTATGGGGCTACACCTTC
CDR3 protein: CAGPGVWGYTF

J gene: TRBJ1-5
V gene: TRBV19
D gene: TRBD1
clone size: NA
CDR3 DNA: TGTGCCAGTAGTCCGACAGGGCCCCGTCGTCAGCCCCAGCATTTT
CDR3 protein: CASSPTGPRRQPQHF

J gene: TRBJ1-4
V gene: TRBV19
D gene: NA
clone size: few
CDR3 DNA: TGTGCCAGCAGGGCGACAACTAATGAAAAACTGTTTTTT
CDR3 protein: CASRATTNEKLFF

J gene: TRBJ2-7
V gene: TRBV2
D gene: NA
clone size: NA
CDR3 DNA: TGTGCCAGCAGCGGGAGTGGGATACAGTACTTC
CDR3 protein: CASSGSGIQYF

J gene: TRBJ2-7
V gene: TRBV27
D gene: NA
clone size: few
CDR3 DNA: TGTGCCAGCATCCCCCTCCTCGGCCAGCGGACCTACGAGCAGTACTTC
CDR3 protein: CASIPLLGQRTYEQYF

J gene: TRBJ2-6
V gene: TRBV30
D gene: NA
clone size: NA
CDR3 DNA: TGTGCCTGGAGTGTATGGCCGGGGGCCAACGTCCTGACTTTC
CDR3 protein: CAWSVWPGANVLTF

J gene: TRBJ2-7
V gene: TRBV4-1
D gene: NA
clone size: NA
CDR3 DNA: TGCGCCAGCAGCCCCACCCCCGGGGTTCCCCGGGAGCAGTACTTC
CDR3 protein: CASSPTPGVPREQYF

J gene: TRBJ2-7
V gene: TRBV13
D gene: TRBD1
clone size: few
CDR3 DNA: TGTGCCAGCAGCCAGAGGGACAGGCCCCCGGGGGAGCAGTACTTC
CDR3 protein: CASSQRDRPPGEQYF

J gene: TRBJ2-3
V gene: TRBV15
D gene: NA
clone size: NA
CDR3 DNA: TGTGCCACCAGCACAGTACGGGTGGCGGATACGCAGTATTTT
CDR3 protein: CATSTVRVADTQYF

J gene: TRBJ1-1
V gene: TRBV5-6
D gene: NA
clone size: once
CDR3 DNA: TGTGCCAGCAGCTTGTGTGGGCCGAACACTGAAGCTTTCTTT
CDR3 protein: CASSLCGPNTEAFF

J gene: TRBJ1-4
V gene: TRBV6-1
D gene: TRBD1
clone size: NA
CDR3 DNA: TGTGCCAGCAGTGAAGACGGGACAGTCTCTGAAAAACTGTTTTTT
CDR3 protein: CASSEDGTVSEKLFF

J gene: TRBJ2-4
V gene: TRBV30
D gene: TRBD1
clone size: NA
CDR3 DNA: TGTGCCTGGAGTGCCGGGACAGCTTTTCTAGCCAAAAACATTCAGTACTTC
CDR3 protein: CAWSAGTAFLAKNIQYF

J gene: TRBJ2-7
V gene: TRBV5-1
D gene: NA
clone size: NA
CDR3 DNA: TGCGCCAGCAGCACTTCGGGGGCCTACGAGCAGTACTTC
CDR3 protein: CASSTSGAYEQYF

J gene: TRBJ2-1
V gene: TRBV2
D gene: TRBD2
clone size: NA
CDR3 DNA: TGTGCCAGCAGATATCGACTAGCGGTAAACAATGAGCAGTTCTTC
CDR3 protein: CASRYRLAVNNEQFF

J gene: TRBJ2-1
V gene: TRBV6-1
D gene: TRBD2
clone size: NA
CDR3 DNA: TGTGCCAGCATTTTCTCTAGCGGGAAATACAATGAGCAGTTCTTC
CDR3 protein: CASIFSSGKYNEQFF

J gene: TRBJ1-2
V gene: TRBV29-1
D gene: NA
clone size: NA
CDR3 DNA: TGCAGCGTCCAGGGGTTAGCTAACTATGGCTACACCTTC
CDR3 protein: CSVQGLANYGYTF

J gene: TRBJ2-7
V gene: TRBV7-9
D gene: NA
clone size: once
CDR3 DNA: TGTGCCAGCAGCCCCGGTCGGGTCGAGCAGTACTTC
CDR3 protein: CASSPGRVEQYF

J gene: TRBJ2-2
V gene: TRBV5-6
D gene: TRBD2
clone size: NA
CDR3 DNA: TGTGCCAGCAGCCCTGGGACTAGCACGAACACCGGGGAGCTGTTTTTT
CDR3 protein: CASSPGTSTNTGELFF

J gene: TRBJ1-2
V gene: TRBV10-1
D gene: TRBD1
clone size: NA
CDR3 DNA: TGCGCCAGCAGTCCAGGGGGCCACTATGGCTACACCTTC
CDR3 protein: CASSPGGHYGYTF

J gene: TRBJ2-3
V gene: TRBV18
D gene: TRBD1
clone size: NA
CDR3 DNA: TGTGCCAGCTCACCGAGGGACAGGGGGGGAGATACGCAGTATTTT
CDR3 protein: CASSPRDRGGDTQYF

J gene: TRBJ1-1
V gene: TRBV10-3
D gene: NA
clone size: NA
CDR3 DNA: TGTGCCATCAGTGAGTCTAGGGAGGGCCGAACTGAAGCTTTCTTT
CDR3 protein: CAISESREGRTEAFF

J gene: TRBJ2-7
V gene: TRBV9
D gene: NA
clone size: NA
CDR3 DNA: TGTGCCAGCAGCTTCTCCTACAGGGAAGAGCAGTACTTC
CDR3 protein: CASSFSYREEQYF

J gene: TRBJ1-1
V gene: TRBV6-5
D gene: NA
clone size: NA
CDR3 DNA: TGTGCCAGCACACCAGGACAGAACACTGAAGCTTTCTTT
CDR3 protein: CASTPGQNTEAFF

J gene: TRBJ2-7
V gene: TRBV7-9
D gene: NA
clone size: NA
CDR3 DNA: TGTGCCAGCAGCACTGACACATCCTACGAGCAGTACTTC
CDR3 protein: CASSTDTSYEQYF

J gene: TRBJ2-7
V gene: TRBV6-5
D gene: TRBD2
clone size: once
CDR3 DNA: TGTGCCAGCAGTTACAGTCTAGCGGGAGGGCCCTACGAGCAGTACTTC
CDR3 protein: CASSYSLAGGPYEQYF

J gene: TRBJ1-2
V gene: TRBV4-2
D gene: TRBD1
clone size: NA
CDR3 DNA: TGTGCCAGCAGCCAACTATTTTCCACCGACAGGGGCTTTAACTATGGCTACACCTTC
CDR3 protein: CASSQLFSTDRGFNYGYTF

J gene: TRBJ1-2
V gene: TRBV5-1
D gene: NA
clone size: NA
CDR3 DNA: TGCGCCAGCAGCTCCTCCCCCTTATTGGACAGACAATATGGCTACACCTTC
CDR3 protein: CASSSSPLLDRQYGYTF

J gene: TRBJ2-3
V gene: TRBV5-1
D gene: NA
clone size: NA
CDR3 DNA: TGCGCCAGCAGCTTGGCTCGGGGTTCCCGCGCAGATACGCAGTATTTT
CDR3 protein: CASSLARGSRADTQYF

J gene: TRBJ2-3
V gene: TRBV5-1
D gene: NA
clone size: NA
CDR3 DNA: TGCGCCAGCAGCTTGGAGGGCGGGATGGCCGGGGATACGCAGTATTTT
CDR3 protein: CASSLEGGMAGDTQYF

J gene: TRBJ2-7
V gene: TRBV15
D gene: NA
clone size: NA
CDR3 DNA: TGTGCCACCAGCGAAGGACATTGGCCCTACGAGCAGTACTTC
CDR3 protein: CATSEGHWPYEQYF

J gene: TRBJ2-3
V gene: TRBV19
D gene: TRBD2
clone size: NA
CDR3 DNA: TGTGCCAGTAGCCTACTAGCGGGCTTAGATACGCAGTATTTT
CDR3 protein: CASSLLAGLDTQYF

J gene: TRBJ2-1
V gene: TRBV27
D gene: TRBD1
clone size: NA
CDR3 DNA: TGTGCCAGCAGTTCCGAAATTACGCCGGGACAGGGTAGGAATGAGCAGTTCTTC
CDR3 protein: CASSSEITPGQGRNEQFF

J gene: TRBJ2-7
V gene: TRBV7-8
D gene: TRBD1
clone size: NA
CDR3 DNA: TGTGCCAGCAGCTCGGGACAGACCTACGAGCAGTACTTC
CDR3 protein: CASSSGQTYEQYF

J gene: TRBJ2-7
V gene: TRBV29-1
D gene: NA
clone size: NA
CDR3 DNA: TGCAGCGTTGAAGTGGGCCCCTACGAGCAGTACTTC
CDR3 protein: CSVEVGPYEQYF

J gene: TRBJ2-7
V gene: TRBV7-2
D gene: TRBD2
clone size: once
CDR3 DNA: TGTGCCAGCAGCTTTCTGGTAGCGGGAGCCCCCCAGTACGAGCAGTACTTC
CDR3 protein: CASSFLVAGAPQYEQYF

J gene: TRBJ1-1
V gene: TRBV29-1
D gene: NA
clone size: NA
CDR3 DNA: TGCAGCGCCACGCGTACGGGACAAGGTAGGCGGATGAACACTGAAGCTTTCTTT
CDR3 protein: CSATRTGQGRRMNTEAFF

J gene: TRBJ1-1
V gene: TRBV28
D gene: NA
clone size: NA
CDR3 DNA: TGTGCCAGCAGTTTCGGGGAGAGTAACACTGAAGCTTTCTTT
CDR3 protein: CASSFGESNTEAFF

J gene: TRBJ1-1
V gene: TRBV5-4
D gene: TRBD1
clone size: NA
CDR3 DNA: TGTGCCAGCAGCCCATTCTTGGGACAGGGGGTTCTGAACACTGAAGCTTTCTTT
CDR3 protein: CASSPFLGQGVLNTEAFF

J gene: TRBJ1-4
V gene: TRBV10-3
D gene: TRBD1
clone size: NA
CDR3 DNA: TGTGCCATCAGTGAAGTGGACAGGCCTCTTCAGGCTAATGAAAAACTGTTTTTT
CDR3 protein: CAISEVDRPLQANEKLFF

J gene: TRBJ2-3
V gene: TRBV18
D gene: NA
clone size: NA
CDR3 DNA: TGTGCCAGCTCACCCCAAGTCGGGGGAGCAGATACGCAGTATTTT
CDR3 protein: CASSPQVGGADTQYF

J gene: TRBJ1-4
V gene: TRBV9
D gene: NA
clone size: NA
CDR3 DNA: TGTGCCAGCAGCGTAGCTGGCAGCAAGGAGTGGTCAGATGAAAAACTGTTTTTT
CDR3 protein: CASSVAGSKEWSDEKLFF

J gene: TRBJ2-7
V gene: TRBV21-1
D gene: NA
clone size: NA
CDR3 DNA: TGTGCCAGCAGGCGGGAGCACACCTACGAGCAGTACTTC
CDR3 protein: CASRREHTYEQYF